Listed here are 8 T cell receptor beta chains from one sample, sequenced in a study of blood T cell repertoires in COVID-19. Profiled with immunoSEQ multiplex PCR; TCRdb holds only in-frame clones, not every one. The sample consists of about 150,000 clones, roughly 87% of them appearing once. Sequencing used PBMCs or T cells enriched from blood (not recorded which). Receptors were obtained from a woman between 45 and 65 years old who had recovered from COVID-19.

The V call is TRBV5-1, the J call TRBJ1-4; D is unclear. V lost 0 bases to trimming and J lost 9 bases, with 9 bases between them. Germline lookup yields CDR1 SGHRS and CDR2 YFSETQ. The CDR3 has 13 amino acids. Written as DNA, the CDR3 is TGCGCCAGCAGCTTGGTGGCAGACAAAAAACTGTTTTTT. Amino acid sequence: CASSLVADKKLFF. The full variable domain, rest sourced from reference TRBV5-1 and TRBJ1-4, is KAGVTQTPRYLIKTRGQQVTLSCSPISGHRSVSWYQQTPGQGLQFLFEYFSETQRNKGNFPGRFSGRQFSNSRSEMNVSTLELGDSALYLCASSLVADKKLFFGSGTQLSVL.

The V gene is TRBV7-2, the J gene TRBJ2-1; possible D gene TRBD1, 5 bases. The germline V gene has CDR1 SGHTA and CDR2 FQGNSA. The CDR3 is 13 residues long. The germline V and J ends were trimmed by 3 bases and 4 bases, with 7 bases remaining between them. The CDR3 spells CASSLTVYNEQFF. The CDR3 DNA follows: TGTGCCAGCAGCTTGACAGTTTACAATGAGCAGTTCTTC.

This chain joins TRBV3-1 (or the pseudogene TRBV3-2) and TRBJ1-2, with D perhaps matching TRBD1 (6 bases). Per germline, CDR1 LGHDT and CDR2 YNNKEL (reference sequence). The CDR3 is 12 residues long. Trimming took 3 bases from V and 8 from J, leaving 10 bases between them. This chain's CDR3 is CASSHTGSGYTF. CDR3 nucleotides: TGTGCCAGCAGCCATACAGGGTCGGGCTACACCTTC.

A word on this clone: Different DNA sequences within this sample yield the same CDR3. The rearrangement links TRBV3-1 (or the pseudogene TRBV3-2) to TRBJ1-3; unclear D gene. V was pared by 1 base and J by 0 bases, with 7 bases between. This CDR3 is 15 amino acids long. Germline V gene sequence: CDR1 LGHDT, CDR2 YNNKEL (reference sequence). In DNA, the CDR3 is TGTGCCAGCAGCCAAGTCGGGAGCTCTGGAAACACCATATATTTT. It translates to CASSQVGSSGNTIYF.

The chain couples TRBV28 to TRBJ2-3, with 7 bases lining up with TRBD1. Germline values: CDR1 MDHEN, CDR2 SYDVKM. The CDR3 has 15 amino acids. V lost 5 bases, J lost 1 base, and 6 bases stayed unmatched. This CDR3 reads CASSPHGTGTDTQYF. CDR3 coding DNA: TGTGCCAGCAGTCCACACGGGACAGGCACAGATACGCAGTATTTT.

The V and J genes are TRBV3-1 (or the pseudogene TRBV3-2) and TRBJ2-5; D perhaps matches TRBD2 (6 bases). Between the trimmed V and J ends, which lost 0 bases and 4 bases, there was a span of 9 bases. This CDR3 is built from 14 residues. The germline V gene encodes CDR1 LGHDT and CDR2 YNNKEL (reference sequence). CDR3 DNA sequence: TGTGCCAGCAGCCAAGACGGGAGTGGAGAGACCCAGTACTTC. Translated, it gives CASSQDGSGETQYF.

V is TRBV30 and J is TRBJ2-7; tentative D call: TRBD2 (6 bases). Germline V gives CDR1 GTSNPN, CDR2 SVGIG (reference sequence). V was pared by 0 bases and J by 6 bases, with 15 bases between. The CDR3 sequence is 14 residues long. CDR3 sequence: CAWSVGGEYAEQYF. The CDR3 DNA sequence: TGTGCCTGGAGTGTGGGGGGTGAGTACGCCGAGCAGTACTTC. Looking up the rest from reference TRBV30 and TRBJ2-7 gives the full variable domain: SQTIHQWPATLVQPVGSPLSLECTVEGTSNPNLYWYRQAAGRGLQLLFYSVGIGQISSEVPQNLSASRPQDRQFILSSKKLLLSDSGFYLCAWSVGGEYAEQYFGPGTRLTVT.

The CDR3 here is CASSNERQINQPQHF. Written as DNA, the CDR3 is TGTGCCAGCAGTAACGAAAGACAGATCAATCAGCCCCAGCATTTT. The V call is TRBV2, the J call TRBJ1-5; the D gene is possibly TRBD1 (5 bases). This CDR3 is 15 amino acids long. The germline V and J ends were trimmed by 5 bases and 3 bases, with 14 bases remaining between them. The V gene's germline CDR1 is SNHLY and CDR2 FYNNEI.